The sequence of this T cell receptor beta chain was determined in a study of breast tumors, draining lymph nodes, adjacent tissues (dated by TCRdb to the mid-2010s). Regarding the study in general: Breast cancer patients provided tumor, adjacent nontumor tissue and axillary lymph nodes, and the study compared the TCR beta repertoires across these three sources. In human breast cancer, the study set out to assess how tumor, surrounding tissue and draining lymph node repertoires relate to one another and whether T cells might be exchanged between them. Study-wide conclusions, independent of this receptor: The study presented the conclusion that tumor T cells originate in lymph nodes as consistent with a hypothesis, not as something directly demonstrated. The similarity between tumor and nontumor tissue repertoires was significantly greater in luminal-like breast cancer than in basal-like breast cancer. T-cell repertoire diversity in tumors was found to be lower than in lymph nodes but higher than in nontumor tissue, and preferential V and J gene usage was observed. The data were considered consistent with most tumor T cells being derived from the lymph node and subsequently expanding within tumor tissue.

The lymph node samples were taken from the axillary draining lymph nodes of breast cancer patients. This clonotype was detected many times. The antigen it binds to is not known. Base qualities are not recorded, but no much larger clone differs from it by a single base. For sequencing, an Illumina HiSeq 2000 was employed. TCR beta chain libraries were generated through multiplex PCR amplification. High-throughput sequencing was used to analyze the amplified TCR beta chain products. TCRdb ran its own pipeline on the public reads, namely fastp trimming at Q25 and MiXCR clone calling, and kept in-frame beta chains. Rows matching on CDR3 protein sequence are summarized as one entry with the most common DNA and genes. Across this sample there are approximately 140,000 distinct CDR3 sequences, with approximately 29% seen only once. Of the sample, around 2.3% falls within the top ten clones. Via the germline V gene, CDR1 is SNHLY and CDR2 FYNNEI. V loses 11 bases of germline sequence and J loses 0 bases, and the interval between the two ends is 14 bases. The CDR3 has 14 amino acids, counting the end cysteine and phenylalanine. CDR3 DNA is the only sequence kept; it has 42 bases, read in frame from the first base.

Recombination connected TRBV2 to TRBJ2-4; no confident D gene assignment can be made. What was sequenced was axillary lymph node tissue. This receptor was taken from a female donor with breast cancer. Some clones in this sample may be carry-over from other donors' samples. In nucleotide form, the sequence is TGTGCCGGATACTTAGCCGGAGCCAAAAACATTCAGTACTTC. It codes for CAGYLAGAKNIQYF.